The 17 T cell receptor beta chains given below trace back to one sample, sequenced in a study of siplizumab effects on memory and regulatory T cells. Sequencing used immunoSEQ multiplex PCR; TCRdb keeps in-frame clones, though not all of them. Among about 12,000 clones, 30% to 50% were seen once, and the ten largest hold 10%. These receptors have no known antigen. The cells of the mixed lymphocyte reaction underwent an approximately 6-day coculture at 37°C. The sequenced material came from CFSE-low (dividing) CD8+ T cells sorted from an allogeneic mixed lymphocyte reaction. The receptors were gathered from a human donor in good health; the cells came from an allogeneic mixed lymphocyte reaction.

The V and J genes are TRBV11-1 and TRBJ1-1, with 8 bases fitting TRBD1. The CDR3 has 15 residues. The ends lost 3 bases at V and 7 bases at J; junction bases unmatched: 10. Germline V gives CDR1 SGHAT, CDR2 FQDESV (reference sequence). CDR3 bases: TGTGCCAGCAGCTTGGGGCAGGGGGCCCTCTATGAAGCTTTCTTT. Protein: CASSLGQGALYEAFF. Full variable domain (missing parts from reference TRBV11-1 and TRBJ1-1): EAEVAQSPRYKITEKSQAVAFWCDPISGHATLYWYRQILGQGPELLVQFQDESVVDDSQLPKDRFSAERLKGVDSTLKIQPAELGDSAMYLCASSLGQGALYEAFFGQGTRLTVV.

The chain carries TRBV7-4 and TRBJ1-2; TRBD1 matches at 7 bases. With V trimmed by 8 bases and J by 0 bases, 6 bases remained unmatched. Germline V CDR1 and CDR2: SGHVT, SQSDAQ. The length of the CDR3 is 14 residues. The CDR3 sequence: CASPRGESNYGYTF. The CDR3 DNA reads as TGTGCCAGCCCCAGGGGGGAGTCTAACTATGGCTACACCTTC.

This clone was detected only a few times. The rearrangement uses TRBV7-9 and TRBJ2-2, with a tentative D call TRBD2 (5 bases). This CDR3 spans 14 amino acids. V was pared by 0 bases and J by 9 bases, with 11 bases between. The germline V gene has CDR1 SEHNR and CDR2 FQNEAQ (reference sequence). In DNA, the CDR3 is TGTGCCAGCAGCTTAGCGCCGCGGGTGTGGGAGCTGTTTTTT. This gives the protein CASSLAPRVWELFF.

The genes are TRBV7-9 and TRBJ1-4; 12 nucleotides align to TRBD1. This CDR3 has 17 residues. Looked up from germline, CDR1 is SEHNR and CDR2 is FQNEAQ (reference sequence). The trim removed 6 bases at V and 3 bases at J, leaving 8 bases unmatched. Here the CDR3 reads CASRGTGGDSPNEKLFF. The CDR3 nucleotides are TGTGCCAGCAGGGGGACAGGGGGCGATTCTCCTAATGAAAAACTGTTTTTT.

This clone is termed medium-sized. The chain uses TRBV27 and TRBJ2-1; D remains unclear. Trimming removed 5 bases from V and 6 bases from J, with 11 bases in between. Germline V gene lookup returns CDR1 MNHEY and CDR2 SMNVEV (reference sequence). This CDR3 has 13 residues. For the CDR3, the DNA is TGTGCCAGCAGTCCGACCTCCAGCAATGAGCAGTTCTTC. This encodes CASSPTSSNEQFF.

The chain links TRBV28 to TRBJ1-4; 7 bases line up with TRBD1. CDR3 length equals 14 residues. V was pared by 3 bases and J by 6 bases, with 4 bases of the junction left unmatched. Germline V gene lookup returns CDR1 MDHEN and CDR2 SYDVKM. CDR3 sequence (DNA): TGTGCCAGCAGTTTGCCAGGGGGTTATGAAAAACTGTTTTTT. Its translation: CASSLPGGYEKLFF.

The chain links TRBV14 to TRBJ2-3; D is unresolved. With 3 bases removed from V and 2 bases from J, the gap between germline ends came to 12 bases. The germline gives CDR1 SGHDN, CDR2 FVKESK. The length of the CDR3 is 15 residues. DNA of the CDR3: TGTGCCAGCAGCCAGGGTATCTGGAACACAGATACGCAGTATTTT. As protein: CASSQGIWNTDTQYF.

The count of this clone is one. V is TRBV9 and J is TRBJ2-5, with 11 bases aligning to TRBD2. The CDR3 spans 16 residues. Germline trimming cut 0 bases from V and 2 bases from J; bases unmatched to any gene: 3. The germline V gene encodes CDR1 SGDLS and CDR2 YYNGEE. The CDR3 nucleotides are TGTGCCAGCAGCGTAGCGGGACTAGCGGCGCAAGAGACCCAGTACTTC. Protein product: CASSVAGLAAQETQYF.

By frequency in the sample, this clone is medium-sized (0.01 to 0.1%). The chain carries TRBV7-9 and TRBJ1-5; maybe TRBD1 (5 bases). The CDR3 extends over 14 amino acids. The V end lost 5 bases, the J end lost 3 bases, and 11 bases lay between the germline ends. Germline CDR1 and CDR2: SEHNR and FQNEAQ (reference sequence). The CDR3 protein is CASSQPGHNQPQHF. The CDR3 nucleotides are TGTGCCAGCAGCCAGCCAGGGCACAATCAGCCCCAGCATTTT. The whole variable domain, filled in from reference TRBV7-9 and TRBJ1-5, reads DTGVSQNPRHKITKRGQNVTFRCDPISEHNRLYWYRQTLGQGPEFLTYFQNEAQLEKSRLLSDRFSAERPKGSFSTLEIQRTEQGDSAMYLCASSQPGHNQPQHFGDGTRLSIL.

The chain couples TRBV7-3 to TRBJ2-3, with 9 nucleotides matching TRBD2. CDR1 and CDR2 from the germline V gene are SGHTA and FQGTGA. The junction had 3 bases not matched to a gene; V was cut back by 1 base and J by 4 bases. The CDR3 is made up of 15 amino acids. In DNA, the CDR3 is TGTGCCAGCAGCTTAAGGGGCGGGGGGGCAGATACGCAGTATTTT. This gives the protein CASSLRGGGADTQYF. The full variable domain, completed using reference TRBV7-3 and TRBJ2-3, is GAGVSQTPSNKVTEKGKYVELRCDPISGHTALYWYRQSLGQGPEFLIYFQGTGAADDSGLPNDRFFAVRPEGSVSTLKIQRTERGDSAVYLCASSLRGGGADTQYFGPGTRLTVL.

This chain links TRBV27 with TRBJ2-1; 7 bases are shared with TRBD2. V dropped 3 bases and J dropped 7; count of bases not matched to a gene: 6. Germline V gene sequence: CDR1 MNHEY, CDR2 SMNVEV (reference sequence). The CDR3 is 14 amino acids. The CDR3 spells CASSFTLGGNEQFF. In DNA form, the CDR3 reads TGTGCCAGCAGTTTTACTCTCGGGGGGAATGAGCAGTTCTTC.

The chain is built from TRBV14 and TRBJ2-5; 9 bases are shared with TRBD1. Trimming took 3 bases from V and 1 from J; bases not matched to a gene: 0. This CDR3 contains 14 residues. Germline CDR1 reads SGHDN; CDR2 reads FVKESK. DNA for the CDR3: TGTGCCAGCAGCCAGACAGGGGGCCAAGAGACCCAGTACTTC. This encodes CASSQTGGQETQYF. Full variable domain (rest looked up from reference TRBV14 and TRBJ2-5): EAGVTQFPSHSVIEKGQTVTLRCDPISGHDNLYWYRRVMGKEIKFLLHFVKESKQDESGMPNNRFLAERTGGTYSTLKVQPAELEDSGVYFCASSQTGGQETQYFGPGTRLLVL.

The rearrangement joins TRBV11-2 to TRBJ2-1, with D possibly TRBD2 on 5 matching bases. Per the germline V gene, CDR1 is SGHAT and CDR2 is FQNNGV. The V end lost 1 base, the J end lost 2 bases, and 12 bases lay between the germline ends. The CDR3 has 16 amino acids. The CDR3 region is CASSLGSSSPYNEQFF. The CDR3 DNA sequence: TGTGCCAGCAGCTTAGGATCTAGCTCCCCCTACAATGAGCAGTTCTTC.

The gene calls are TRBV6-5 and TRBJ1-1; maybe TRBD1 (6 bases). Trimming took off 5 bases at V and 4 bases at J, with 14 bases between the two ends. This CDR3 has 14 amino acids. Germline V gene lookup returns CDR1 MNHEY and CDR2 SVGAGI. The DNA of the CDR3 is TGTGCCAGCAGTCTTAGCCTCAGGGGCACTGAAGCTTTCTTT. Translating gives CASSLSLRGTEAFF.

The CDR3 loop is CASSQATSRNEKLFF. CDR3 DNA sequence: TGTGCCAGCAGCCAAGCGACAAGCCGTAATGAAAAACTGTTTTTT. The chain joins TRBV11-1 to TRBJ1-4; D is ambiguous. The V and J ends lost 5 bases and 4 bases respectively, with 14 bases between them. Germline V gene lookup returns CDR1 SGHAT and CDR2 FQDESV (reference sequence). There are 15 residues in the CDR3.

This clone was seen a handful of times. This chain joins TRBV11-3 and TRBJ1-1; D gene ambiguous. The CDR3 spans 12 residues. Trimming cost V 5 bases and J 5 bases, with 9 bases left between them. Germline V CDR1 and CDR2: SGHNT, YENEEA. The CDR3 is CASSQRRTEAFF. For the CDR3, the DNA is TGTGCCAGCAGCCAGAGAAGAACTGAAGCTTTCTTT.

J is TRBJ1-4 and V is TRBV11-2, with TRBD1 matching over 7 bases. V shed 1 base and J 5 bases; nucleotides not matched to a gene: 4. Germline V gene data show CDR1 as SGHAT and CDR2 as FQNNGV. The CDR3 has 15 residues. CDR3 DNA sequence: TGTGCCAGCAGCTTAGTGGCAGGGGGGAATGAAAAACTGTTTTTT. Protein: CASSLVAGGNEKLFF.